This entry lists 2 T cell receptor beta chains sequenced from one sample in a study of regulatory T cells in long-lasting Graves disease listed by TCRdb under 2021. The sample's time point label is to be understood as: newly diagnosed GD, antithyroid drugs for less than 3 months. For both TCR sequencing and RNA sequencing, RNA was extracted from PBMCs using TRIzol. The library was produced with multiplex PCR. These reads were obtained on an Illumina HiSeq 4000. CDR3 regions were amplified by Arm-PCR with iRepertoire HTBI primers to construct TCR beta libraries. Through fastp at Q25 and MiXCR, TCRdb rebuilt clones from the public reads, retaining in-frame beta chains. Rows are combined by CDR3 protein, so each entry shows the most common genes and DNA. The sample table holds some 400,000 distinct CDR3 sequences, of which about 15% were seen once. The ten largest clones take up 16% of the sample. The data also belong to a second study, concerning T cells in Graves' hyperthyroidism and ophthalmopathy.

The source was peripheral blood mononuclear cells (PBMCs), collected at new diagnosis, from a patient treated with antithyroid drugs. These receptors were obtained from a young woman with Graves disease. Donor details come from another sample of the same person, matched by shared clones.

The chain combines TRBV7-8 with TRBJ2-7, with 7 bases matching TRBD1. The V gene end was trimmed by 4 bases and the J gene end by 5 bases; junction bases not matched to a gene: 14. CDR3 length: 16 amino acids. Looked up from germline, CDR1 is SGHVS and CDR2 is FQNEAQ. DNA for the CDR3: TGTGCCAGCAGCTCCATCTTACAGGGGTACAGCAACGAGCAGTACTTC. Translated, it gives CASSSILQGYSNEQYF.

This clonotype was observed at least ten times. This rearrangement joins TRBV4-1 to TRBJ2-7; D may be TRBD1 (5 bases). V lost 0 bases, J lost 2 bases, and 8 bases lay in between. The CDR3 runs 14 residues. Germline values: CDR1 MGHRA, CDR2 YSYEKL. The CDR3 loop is CASSQDGAAYEQYF. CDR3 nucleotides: TGCGCCAGCAGCCAAGATGGGGCAGCCTACGAGCAGTACTTC.